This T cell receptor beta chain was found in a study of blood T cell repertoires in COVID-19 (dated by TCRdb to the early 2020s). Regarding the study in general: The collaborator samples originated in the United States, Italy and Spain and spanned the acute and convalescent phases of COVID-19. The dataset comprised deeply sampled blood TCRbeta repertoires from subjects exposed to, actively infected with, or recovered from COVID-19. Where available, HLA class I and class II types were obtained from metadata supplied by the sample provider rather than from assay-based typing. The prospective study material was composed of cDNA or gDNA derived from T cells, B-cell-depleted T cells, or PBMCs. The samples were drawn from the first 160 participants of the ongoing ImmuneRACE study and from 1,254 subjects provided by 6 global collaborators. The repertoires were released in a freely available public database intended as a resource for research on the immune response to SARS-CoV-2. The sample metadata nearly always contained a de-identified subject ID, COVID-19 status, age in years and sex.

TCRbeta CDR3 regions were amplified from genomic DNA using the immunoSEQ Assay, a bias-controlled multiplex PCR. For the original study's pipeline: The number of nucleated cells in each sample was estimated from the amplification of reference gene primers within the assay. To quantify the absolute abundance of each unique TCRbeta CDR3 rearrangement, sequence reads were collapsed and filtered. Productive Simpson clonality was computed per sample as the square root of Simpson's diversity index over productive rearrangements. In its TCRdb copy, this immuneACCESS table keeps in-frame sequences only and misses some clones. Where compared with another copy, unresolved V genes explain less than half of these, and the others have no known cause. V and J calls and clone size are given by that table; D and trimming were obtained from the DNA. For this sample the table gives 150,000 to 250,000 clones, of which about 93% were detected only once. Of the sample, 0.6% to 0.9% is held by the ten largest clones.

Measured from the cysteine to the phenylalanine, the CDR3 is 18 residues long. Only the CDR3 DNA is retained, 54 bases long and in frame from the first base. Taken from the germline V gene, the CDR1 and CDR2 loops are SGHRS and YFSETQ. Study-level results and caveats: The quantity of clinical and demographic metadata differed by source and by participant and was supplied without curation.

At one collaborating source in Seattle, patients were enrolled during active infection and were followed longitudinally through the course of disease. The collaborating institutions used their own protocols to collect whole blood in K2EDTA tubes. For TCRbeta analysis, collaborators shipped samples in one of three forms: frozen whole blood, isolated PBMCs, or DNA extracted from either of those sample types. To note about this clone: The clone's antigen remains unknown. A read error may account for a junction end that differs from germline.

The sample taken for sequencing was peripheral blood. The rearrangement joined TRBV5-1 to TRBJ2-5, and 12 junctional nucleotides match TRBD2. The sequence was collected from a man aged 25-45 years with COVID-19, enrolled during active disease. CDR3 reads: CASSLGLLAGGPGESQYF. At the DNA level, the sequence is TGCGCCAGCAGCTTGGGTTTACTAGCGGGGGGCCCCGGAGAGAGCCAGTACTTC.